This passage covers 2 T cell receptor beta chains from one sample sequenced in a study of T cell responses to AZD1222 COVID-19 vaccine. Generated by immunoSEQ multiplex PCR, the TCRdb table keeps only in-frame clones and is missing some. The sample carries about 150,000 clones, 92% recorded once. Sequencing was performed on peripheral blood, taken 28 days after the second AZD1222 dose. The receptors here all came from an adult who received the AZD1222 COVID-19 vaccine.

This clone occurred once. The chain couples TRBV11-2 to TRBJ2-7; 7 bases are shared with TRBD2. Trimming removed 5 bases from V and 4 bases from J; junction bases left unmatched: 14. Germline values: CDR1 SGHAT, CDR2 FQNNGV. The CDR3 totals 16 residues. The DNA for the CDR3 is TGTGCCAGCAGCCGTGCTAGCGGTAGTACCGGTTACGAGCAGTACTTC. Translated: CASSRASGSTGYEQYF.

CDR3: CASSTRQGGWIDGYTF. In DNA form, the CDR3 reads TGTGCCAGCAGTACCCGACAGGGGGGGTGGATTGATGGCTACACCTTC. This chain links TRBV6-4 with TRBJ1-2, with 9 positions matching TRBD1. This CDR3 is built from 16 residues. Germline V CDR1 and CDR2: MRHNA, SNTAGT. Trimming cost V 5 bases and J 6 bases; bases outside gene matches: 13.